Listed below are T cell receptor beta chains from one sample, sequenced in a study of radiotherapy plus CTLA-4 blockade in lung cancer. Libraries were prepared by immunoSEQ multiplex PCR; TCRdb keeps only in-frame clonotypes and omits some of them. Here the sample spans about 120,000 clones, 65% to 85% being singletons. The source material was peripheral blood, sampled from a patient treated with radiotherapy plus ipilimumab. The receptors shown here come from a human donor with non-small cell lung cancer who had a partial response to radiotherapy plus ipilimumab. CDR3s include the opening cysteine and the closing phenylalanine or tryptophan. The order of the fields is V gene, clone size, D gene, J gene, CDR3 DNA, CDR3 protein. A D gene is named only where the DNA matches it firmly. Clone size is stated in some rows and not others, as once, few, many or a class when expanded.

>TRBV29-1|-|TRBD1|TRBJ1-1
TGCAGCGTGAACAGGGGGAACACTGAAGCTTTCTTT
CSVNRGNTEAFF
>TRBV6-5|-|-|TRBJ1-5
TGTGCCAGCAGTTACCCCACGGCAGGGGACGATCAGCCCCAGCATTTT
CASSYPTAGDDQPQHF
>TRBV28|-|-|TRBJ1-2
TGTGCCAGCCTCTCCCAGGGCGGGGGGCATGGCTACACCTTC
CASLSQGGGHGYTF
>TRBV28|-|TRBD1|TRBJ1-3
TGTGCCAGCAGTCACCTAGACCCCGGACAGGGTTCGATCGGAAACACCATATATTTT
CASSHLDPGQGSIGNTIYF
>TRBV7-2|few|-|TRBJ1-2
TGCGCCAGCAGCCAAGTTTTAGGAGGGCGAGGCTACACCTTC
CASSQVLGGRGYTF
>TRBV4-1|-|TRBD2|TRBJ2-7
TGCGCCAGCAGCCAAGTCCGGGGGGGCGAGCAGTACTTC
CASSQVRGGEQYF
>TRBV29-1|-|-|TRBJ2-5
TGCAGCGTTGGAACTGCGTTCCCCCAGTACTTC
CSVGTAFPQYF
>TRBV9|-|-|TRBJ2-5
TGTGCCAGCAGCGTTGACAGGACTGAGACCCAGTACTTC
CASSVDRTETQYF
>TRBV12-5|-|TRBD2|TRBJ2-2
TGTGCTAGTGGTTGGACTAGCGGGAACACCGGGGAGCTGTTTTTT
CASGWTSGNTGELFF
>TRBV5-1|-|-|TRBJ1-5
TGCGCCAGCAGCTTGTACGGGGATCGGAGTCAGCCCCAGCATTTT
CASSLYGDRSQPQHF
>TRBV2|-|TRBD1|TRBJ2-7
TGTGCCAGCAAACTGACAGGGGACTCCTACGAGCAGTACTTC
CASKLTGDSYEQYF
>TRBV5-1|-|-|TRBJ2-7
TGCGCCAGCAGCTCGTCACAGGGCTACGAGCAGTACTTC
CASSSSQGYEQYF
>TRBV19|once|TRBD2|TRBJ2-1
TGTGCCAGTAACCCCATTACTAGCGGGAGGGTTGGTGAGCAGTTCTTC
CASNPITSGRVGEQFF
>TRBV28|-|-|TRBJ1-1
TGTGCCAGCAGATTAAAGGTTGGGGCTGGGGACACTGAAGCTTTCTTT
CASRLKVGAGDTEAFF
>TRBV29-1|few|-|TRBJ1-4
TGCAGCGTTGCTCGCAGGGCGAATGAAAAACTGTTTTTT
CSVARRANEKLFF
>TRBV4-1|-|-|TRBJ1-4
TGCGCCAGCAGCCATCGCACACCAACTAATGAAAAACTGTTTTTT
CASSHRTPTNEKLFF
>TRBV6-4|-|TRBD2|TRBJ2-7
TGTGCCAGCACCAACCGAAGGAAACTAGCGGCTTACGAGCAGTACTTC
CASTNRRKLAAYEQYF
>TRBV4-1|-|TRBD1|TRBJ2-5
TGCGCCAGCAGCCAAGGACAGGGAAGTTCGGGGCGAGGGGGGACCCAGTACTTC
CASSQGQGSSGRGGTQYF
>TRBV5-4|-|-|TRBJ1-4
TGTGCCAGCAGCTTGGTATATGGGAGTGGAACTAATGAAAAACTGTTTTTT
CASSLVYGSGTNEKLFF
>TRBV4-1|-|-|TRBJ1-1
TGTGCCAGCAGCCAAGATCGTGCGACTGTCGAAGCTTTCTTT
CASSQDRATVEAFF
>TRBV7-9|-|-|TRBJ1-4
TGTGCCAGCACCCTTTGGGGGGTTCTTGAAAAACTGTTTTTT
CASTLWGVLEKLFF
>TRBV7-6|-|-|TRBJ2-3
TGTGCCAGCAGCCGAGTACAGGGCACAGATACGCAGTATTTT
CASSRVQGTDTQYF
>TRBV5-1|-|-|TRBJ1-4
TGCGCCAGCAGCCTCGGAGGTGGAAAACTGTTTTTT
CASSLGGGKLFF
>TRBV7-2|-|-|TRBJ2-5
TGTGCCAGCAGCTGGACATCTGGGCTAGAAGAGACCCAGTACTTC
CASSWTSGLEETQYF
>TRBV5-4|few|-|TRBJ2-7
TGTGCCAGCAGGACCTCACTGGGCAGCTCCGCCTACGAGCAGTACTTC
CASRTSLGSSAYEQYF
>TRBV6-5|-|-|TRBJ1-5
TGTGCCAGCAGCCCCACAGGGATTGACAATCAGCCCCAGCATTTT
CASSPTGIDNQPQHF
>TRBV5-1|-|-|TRBJ1-4
TGCGCCAGCAGCTTGGCGGGGGGGGATGAAAAACTGTTTTTT
CASSLAGGDEKLFF
>TRBV7-9|once|-|TRBJ2-2
TGTGCCAGCAGTCTAGACGTAGACACCGGGGAGCTGTTTTTT
CASSLDVDTGELFF
>TRBV15|-|TRBD2|TRBJ2-3
TGTGCCACCAGCAGAGGGGGGAGGGCCGGGACAGATACGCAGTATTTT
CATSRGGRAGTDTQYF
>TRBV6-6|-|TRBD1|TRBJ1-2
TGTGCCAGCAGTTACCGACAGGGGGGTGGCTACACCTTC
CASSYRQGGGYTF
>TRBV6-5|-|-|TRBJ1-2
TGTGCCAGCAGCCCCGGACGGGGTTATGGCTACACCTTC
CASSPGRGYGYTF
>TRBV6-5|-|TRBD1|TRBJ1-2
TGTGCCAGCACTAAAGGGACAGAGAAGGGCGGCTACACCTTC
CASTKGTEKGGYTF
>TRBV7-8|-|-|TRBJ1-4
TGTGCCAGCAGCCCACTCCCATTTAAACTGTTTTTT
CASSPLPFKLFF
>TRBV29-1|-|-|TRBJ2-2
TGCAGCGTGGGAGCGGAAACGAACACCGGGGAGCTGTTTTTT
CSVGAETNTGELFF
>TRBV5-1|-|TRBD2|TRBJ2-1
TGCGCCAGCAGCCGGGAGGGCGTTAATGAGCAGTTCTTC
CASSREGVNEQFF
>TRBV7-9|-|-|TRBJ1-3
TGTGCCAGCAGCTTAGCGGGGCGCAGCTCTGGAAACACCATATATTTT
CASSLAGRSSGNTIYF
>TRBV30|-|-|TRBJ2-1
TGTGCCTGGAGTCAAGCGGCCTCCTACAATGAGCAGTTCTTC
CAWSQAASYNEQFF
>TRBV5-4|-|TRBD2|TRBJ2-1
TGTGCCAGCAGCGGCACAGCGACTAGCGGGAACAATGAGCAGTTCTTC
CASSGTATSGNNEQFF
>TRBV10-3|-|-|TRBJ1-4
TGTGCCATCAGTGAGTCGTCGCGGGACGAAAAACTGTTTTTT
CAISESSRDEKLFF
>TRBV18|-|TRBD1|TRBJ2-7
TGTGCCAGCTCACCGAGACAGGGGGCGAACTACGAGCAGTACTTC
CASSPRQGANYEQYF
>TRBV29-1|-|TRBD1|TRBJ2-5
TGCAGCGGCCGGGACAGGGACGACGGGACCCAGTACTTC
CSGRDRDDGTQYF
>TRBV9|-|-|TRBJ2-6
TGTGCCAGCAGCGTAGCGGGGGTTGGGGCCAACGTCCTGACTTTC
CASSVAGVGANVLTF
>TRBV9|few|TRBD1|TRBJ2-7
TGTGCCAGCAGCGGGGGGACAGGGCCCCACGAGCAGTACTTC
CASSGGTGPHEQYF
>TRBV19|-|-|TRBJ1-3
TGTGCCAGTACCCTGGTGAGCGGGTTAGTTGGAAACACCATATATTTT
CASTLVSGLVGNTIYF
>TRBV6-5|-|-|TRBJ1-2
TGTGCCAGCAGTTACGCTCTAGTGGGAGGGGTGAAGGGCTACACCTTC
CASSYALVGGVKGYTF
>TRBV7-8|-|-|TRBJ1-1
TGTGCCAGCAGCTTAATTGGGGGGTCCTCTGAAGCTTTCTTT
CASSLIGGSSEAFF
>TRBV6-5|once|-|TRBJ1-1
TGTGCCAGCAGTTCCTATACAGGCAGGGACACTGAAGCTTTCTTT
CASSSYTGRDTEAFF
>TRBV11-2|-|-|TRBJ2-7
TGTGCCAGCAGCCGCTCCTACGAGCAGTACTTC
CASSRSYEQYF
>TRBV10-3|few|-|TRBJ2-5
TGTGCCATCAGTGAGGGTCCGGGAGAAGAGACCCAGTACTTC
CAISEGPGEETQYF
>TRBV6-5|-|TRBD2|TRBJ2-1
TGTGCCAGCAGTTACTCGTCTAGCGGGAGAGGAGAGCAGTTCTTC
CASSYSSSGRGEQFF
>TRBV7-2|-|TRBD2|TRBJ2-3
TGTGCCAGCAGCCTATTAGGGGAGGGCCCTTATACGCAGTATTTT
CASSLLGEGPYTQYF
>TRBV5-1|-|TRBD1|TRBJ1-4
TGCGCCAGCAGCTGGCAGGGGGACGAAAAACTGTTTTTT
CASSWQGDEKLFF
>TRBV4-2|-|-|TRBJ1-5
TGTGCCAGCAGCCAAGCAGGGGATAGCAATCAGCCCCAGCATTTT
CASSQAGDSNQPQHF
>TRBV6-5|-|-|TRBJ2-7
TGTGCCAGCAGTAATACAGGGCCCCCCTACGAGCAGTACTTC
CASSNTGPPYEQYF
>TRBV27|-|-|TRBJ2-5
TGTGCCAGCAGTCGCTACTACCAAGAGGGGACCCAGTACTTC
CASSRYYQEGTQYF
>TRBV7-2|few|TRBD1|TRBJ1-6
TGTGCCAGCAGCGAACAGGGGGCCAATAATTCACCCCTCCACTTT
CASSEQGANNSPLHF
>TRBV4-2|-|-|TRBJ2-1
TGTGCCAGCAGCCAAGAAACGACCGGGGCCTACAATGAGCAGTTCTTC
CASSQETTGAYNEQFF
>TRBV4-3|-|TRBD2|TRBJ2-1
TGCGCCAGCAGCCGGGGACTAGCGGGTTACAATGAGCAGTTCTTC
CASSRGLAGYNEQFF
>TRBV25-1|-|-|TRBJ1-2
TGTGCCAGCAGTGAATTTCTACAGGGAGGCTACACCTTC
CASSEFLQGGYTF